Listed below are T cell receptor beta chains from one sample, sequenced in a study of shared clonotypes between healthy human individuals. Assay: immunoSEQ multiplex PCR; the TCRdb copy retains only in-frame clones and omits some. Here the sample spans approximately 720,000 clones, 92% being singletons. Sequenced sample: naive CD8+ T cells sorted from blood. The receptors were sampled from a man under 40 in good health. Both conserved end residues are part of each CDR3. A D gene is named only where the DNA matches it firmly. Not all rows give a size; the values are once, few, many and, for expanded clones, a class.

clone size	V gene	D gene	J gene	CDR3 DNA	CDR3 protein
many	TRBV19	NA	TRBJ2-7	TGTGCCAGTAGTTTCGGGACCTACGAGCAGTACTTC	CASSFGTYEQYF
NA	TRBV9	NA	TRBJ2-3	TGTGCCAGCAGTGATACGAGGGATACGCAGTATTTT	CASSDTRDTQYF
few	TRBV4-1	NA	TRBJ2-7	TGCGCCAGCAGCCCAGGACCGGAGGAGGGGACGTACGAGCAGTACTTC	CASSPGPEEGTYEQYF
NA	TRBV28	TRBD1	TRBJ1-1	TGTGCCAGCAGTAATACAGGGGCGATGTACACTGAAGCTTTCTTT	CASSNTGAMYTEAFF
NA	TRBV19	NA	TRBJ2-3	TGTGCCAGTAGTACCTCCCCTGTTGACTTAGCGCGTCCTAGCACAGATACGCAGTATTTT	CASSTSPVDLARPSTDTQYF
NA	TRBV7-9	NA	TRBJ2-5	TGTGCCAGCAGCCCCCCCCCGGGACTGACGTACCAAGAGACCCAGTACTTC	CASSPPPGLTYQETQYF
NA	TRBV11-2	NA	TRBJ2-1	TGTGCCAGCAGCTTACGCCGCGGGGAGGTGAGCTCCTACAATGAGCAGTTCTTC	CASSLRRGEVSSYNEQFF
NA	TRBV11-2	TRBD2	TRBJ2-1	TGTGCCAGCAGCTCCTGGACTAGCGGGTCAGGGAGTGTCCACAATGAGCAGTTCTTC	CASSSWTSGSGSVHNEQFF
NA	TRBV6-5	NA	TRBJ2-7	TGTGCCAGCAGGCCCTTTTCGTACGCGGGGTACGAGCAGTACTTC	CASRPFSYAGYEQYF
NA	TRBV6-4	TRBD2	TRBJ2-5	TGTGCCAGCAGCGCCCGAAGCGGGGGACAAGAGACCCAGTACTTC	CASSARSGGQETQYF
NA	TRBV9	TRBD1	TRBJ1-1	TGTGCCAGCAGCACCCGGGACAGGATGAACACTGAAGCTTTCTTT	CASSTRDRMNTEAFF
NA	TRBV4-1	TRBD1	TRBJ1-2	TGCGCCAGCAGCCAAGATGGGTCAGGGGGCCACTATGGCTACACCTTC	CASSQDGSGGHYGYTF
few	TRBV7-9	NA	TRBJ2-7	TGTGCCAGCAGGGGAGGGGGCGACGAGCAGTACTTC	CASRGGGDEQYF